This TCR beta chain was obtained from a study of blood T cell repertoires in COVID-19. Looking at the study overall: Whether acute or convalescent, the COVID-19 samples came from the United States, Italy and Spain. T cells, B-cell-depleted T cells, or PBMCs provided the cDNA or gDNA that served as material.

In the original workflow: Nucleated cell number was recorded as an estimate derived from reference gene primer amplification. Produced via immunoSEQ multiplex PCR; TCRdb's table is partial and in-frame only. V and J calls and clone size follow that table, whereas D and trimming were derived from the DNA. The sample consists of some 38,000 clones, 80% to 95% of them appearing once. CDR3 length equals 12 residues. Germline V CDR1 and CDR2: SGHKS, YYEKEE (reference sequence). Germline trimming cut 0 bases from V and 8 bases from J; bases unmatched to any gene: 1. Input material: peripheral blood. V usage is TRBV5-5 and J usage is TRBJ1-2, with 7 bases aligning to TRBD1. This TCR was recovered from a man aged 45-65 years with active COVID-19. CDR3 in amino acids: CASSLVGGGYTF. CDR3 bases: TGTGCCAGCAGCTTGGTAGGGGGCGGCTACACCTTC. The full variable domain, with the rest looked up from reference TRBV5-5 and TRBJ1-2, is DAGVTQSPTHLIKTRGQQVTLRCSPISGHKSVSWYQQVLGQGPQFIFQYYEKEERGRGNFPDRFSARQFPNYSSELNVNALLLGDSALYLCASSLVGGGYTFGSGTRLTVV.